These 8 T cell receptor beta chains originate from one sample sequenced in a study of blood T cell repertoires in COVID-19. Only in-frame clones appear in the TCRdb table, and some are missing; sequencing was by immunoSEQ multiplex PCR. Of some 140,000 clones listed, around 75% were seen once; the top ten hold roughly 5.1%. The sequenced sample consisted of peripheral blood. These receptors originate from a woman in her 70s with COVID-19, enrolled during active disease.

CDR3 loop: CATSREGQRLTGYTF. For the CDR3, the DNA is TGTGCCACCAGCAGAGAAGGACAGAGACTGACTGGCTACACCTTC. The V and J genes are TRBV15 and TRBJ1-2, with a weak D call TRBD1 (6 bases). The germline V and J ends were trimmed by 0 bases and 7 bases, with 15 bases remaining between them. The germline CDR1 and CDR2 sequences are LNHNV and YYDKDF (reference sequence). CDR3 length: 15 amino acids.

This CDR3 is CASIGAAEAFF. The CDR3 coding sequence is TGTGCCAGCATTGGGGCAGCTGAAGCTTTCTTT. The V call is TRBV6-5, the J call TRBJ1-1, with D possibly being TRBD1 (5 bases). With 7 bases removed from V and 6 bases from J, the gap between germline ends came to 9 bases. CDR1 and CDR2 (germline): MNHEY, SVGAGI. The CDR3 runs to 11 residues.

V is TRBV9 and J is TRBJ2-7; weak D call: TRBD2 (5 bases). Germline V gives CDR1 SGDLS, CDR2 YYNGEE. CDR3 size: 14 residues. The V gene lost 1 base and the J gene lost 4 bases, with 12 bases spanning the gap. DNA of the CDR3: TGTGCCAGCAGCGTATCGGGGATGGGTTACGAGCAGTACTTC. Protein product: CASSVSGMGYEQYF.

This sequence joins TRBV7-3 and TRBJ2-3, with TRBD2 as a possible D gene (6 bases). This CDR3 has 14 amino acids. CDR1 is SGHTA, CDR2 FQGTGA, per germline. V lost 4 bases and J 0 bases, leaving 8 bases between the germline ends. The CDR3: CASSWGVSTDTQYF. Here the CDR3 DNA reads TGTGCCAGCAGCTGGGGGGTTAGCACAGATACGCAGTATTTT. The complete variable domain, with remaining parts taken from reference TRBV7-3 and TRBJ2-3, reads GAGVSQTPSNKVTEKGKYVELRCDPISGHTALYWYRQSLGQGPEFLIYFQGTGAADDSGLPNDRFFAVRPEGSVSTLKIQRTERGDSAVYLCASSWGVSTDTQYFGPGTRLTVL.

The CDR3 nucleotides are TGTGCCAGCAGCCCAGAGCATGTGGCCAACTATGGCTACACCTTC. The encoded protein is CASSPEHVANYGYTF. The chain uses TRBV14 and TRBJ1-2; D is unresolved. This CDR3 has 15 residues. V lost 4 bases and J lost 2, with 14 bases in between. CDR1 SGHDN and CDR2 FVKESK come from the germline V gene.

The V and J genes are TRBV19 and TRBJ1-5; no firm D call. Germline assignment: CDR1 LNHDA and CDR2 SQIVND (reference sequence). The CDR3 runs to 12 residues. V was trimmed by 8 bases and J by 5 bases, leaving 10 bases between them. CDR3 loop: CASQTNYQPQHF. In DNA, the CDR3 is TGTGCCAGTCAGACAAACTATCAGCCCCAGCATTTT.

This clone was counted a few times. The rearrangement joins TRBV7-6 to TRBJ2-3; a possible D gene is TRBD1 (5 bases). CDR3 size: 15 residues. Trimming pared 4 bases from V and 3 bases from J, leaving 14 bases between. Germline lookup yields CDR1 SGHVS and CDR2 FNYEAQ. CDR3 sequence reads: CASSYSLRGTDTQYF. Here the CDR3 DNA reads TGTGCCAGCAGCTATTCCCTAAGGGGTACAGATACGCAGTATTTT.

The chain combines TRBV12-3 or TRBV12-4 with TRBJ1-1, with 11 positions matching TRBD1. The CDR3 loop spans 13 amino acids. With 6 bases clipped from V and 10 bases from J, the junction kept 7 bases outside the gene matches. The chain's CDR3 is CASSLGQGASAFF. As DNA, the CDR3 is TGTGCCAGCAGCCTTGGACAGGGGGCTTCAGCTTTCTTT.